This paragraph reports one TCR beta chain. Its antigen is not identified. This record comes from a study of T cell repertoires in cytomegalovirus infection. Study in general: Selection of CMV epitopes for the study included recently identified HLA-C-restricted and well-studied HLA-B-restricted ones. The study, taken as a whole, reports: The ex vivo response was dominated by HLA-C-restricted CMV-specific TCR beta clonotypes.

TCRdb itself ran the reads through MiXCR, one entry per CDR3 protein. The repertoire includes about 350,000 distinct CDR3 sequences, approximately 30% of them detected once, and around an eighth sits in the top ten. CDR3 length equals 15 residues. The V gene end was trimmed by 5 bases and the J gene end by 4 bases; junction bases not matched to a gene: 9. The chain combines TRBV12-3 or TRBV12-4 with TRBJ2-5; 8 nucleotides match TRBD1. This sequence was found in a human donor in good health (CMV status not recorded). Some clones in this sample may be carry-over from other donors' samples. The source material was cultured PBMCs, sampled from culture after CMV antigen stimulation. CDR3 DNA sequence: TGTGCCAGCAGTATCCCCCGGACAGGGCTAGAGACCCAGTACTTC. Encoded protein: CASSIPRTGLETQYF.